The sequence of this T cell receptor (beta chain) was determined in a study of T cells in women clearing cervical HPV infection. MY09/MY11 PCR detected cervical HPV DNA; dot-blot assigned genotypes. This CDR3 comprises 13 residues. Per the germline V gene, CDR1 is MNHEY and CDR2 is SVGEGT. V shed 0 bases and J shed 7 bases, with 8 bases lying between them. TCRdb keeps only in-frame clones here, not all; method: immunoSEQ multiplex PCR. Its table lists about 46,000 clones. The study's findings and limits: T-cell numbers per sample were unknown and may explain richness differences.

In the case of this clone: Its antigen is unidentified. The CDR3 end is not reached by the read, which stops 3 residues before it; the germline J gene fills it in.

V usage is TRBV6-2 or TRBV6-3 and J usage is TRBJ2-3; perhaps D is TRBD1 or TRBD2 (5 bases each). The sequence came from a woman aged 18 to 75 with a cervical HPV16 infection that either progressed to CIN3+ or cleared (not recorded which). Sequences were obtained from blood buffy coat. CDR3 sequence: CASSYSRGYTQYF. The CDR3 bases that were read are TGTGCCAGCAGTTACTCGAGGGGTTATACG.